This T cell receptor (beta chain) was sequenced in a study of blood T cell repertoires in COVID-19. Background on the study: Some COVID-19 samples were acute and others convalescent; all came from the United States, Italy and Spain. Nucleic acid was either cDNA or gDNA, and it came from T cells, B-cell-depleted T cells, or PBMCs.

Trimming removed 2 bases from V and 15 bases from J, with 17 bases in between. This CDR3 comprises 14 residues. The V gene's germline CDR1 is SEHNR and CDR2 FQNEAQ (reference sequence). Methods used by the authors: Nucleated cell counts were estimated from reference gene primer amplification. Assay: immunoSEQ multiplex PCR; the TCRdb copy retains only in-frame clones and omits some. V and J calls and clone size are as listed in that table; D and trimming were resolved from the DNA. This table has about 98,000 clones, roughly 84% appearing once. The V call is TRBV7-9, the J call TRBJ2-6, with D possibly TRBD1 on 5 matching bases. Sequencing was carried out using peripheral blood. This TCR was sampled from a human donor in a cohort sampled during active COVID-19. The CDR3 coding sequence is TGTGCCAGCAGCTTACAGGCAGGGCCTCCTGGCCTGACTTTC. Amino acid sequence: CASSLQAGPPGLTF. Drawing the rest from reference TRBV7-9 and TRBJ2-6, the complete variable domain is DTGVSQNPRHKITKRGQNVTFRCDPISEHNRLYWYRQTLGQGPEFLTYFQNEAQLEKSRLLSDRFSAERPKGSFSTLEIQRTEQGDSAMYLCASSLQAGPPGLTFGAGSRLTVL.